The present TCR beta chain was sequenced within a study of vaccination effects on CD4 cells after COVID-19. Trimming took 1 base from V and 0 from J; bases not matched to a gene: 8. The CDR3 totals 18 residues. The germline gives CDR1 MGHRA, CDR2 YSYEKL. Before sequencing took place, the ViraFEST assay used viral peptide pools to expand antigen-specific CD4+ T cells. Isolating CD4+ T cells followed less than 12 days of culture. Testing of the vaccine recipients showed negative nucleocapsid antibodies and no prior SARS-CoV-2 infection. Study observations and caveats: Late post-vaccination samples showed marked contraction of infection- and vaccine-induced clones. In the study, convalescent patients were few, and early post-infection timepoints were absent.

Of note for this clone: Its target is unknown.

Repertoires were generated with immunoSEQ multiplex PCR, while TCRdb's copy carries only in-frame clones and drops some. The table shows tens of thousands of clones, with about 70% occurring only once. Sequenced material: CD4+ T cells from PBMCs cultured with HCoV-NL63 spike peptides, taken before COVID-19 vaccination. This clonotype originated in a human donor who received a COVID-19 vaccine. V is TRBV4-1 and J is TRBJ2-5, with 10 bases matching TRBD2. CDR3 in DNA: TGCGCCAGCAGCCAAGGGTGGGGTAGCGGGGGGTACCAAGAGACCCAGTACTTC. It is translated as CASSQGWGSGGYQETQYF.